The rows below give T cell receptor beta chains drawn from one sample of a study of cytomegalovirus exposure and HLA in healthy donors. Data came from immunoSEQ multiplex PCR; TCRdb stores just in-frame clones and leaves some out. The repertoire has about 150,000 clones, 65% to 70% of them found once; the top ten carry around 9.3%. The sequenced material came from PBMCs. These receptors originate from a man aged 25-45 years in good health and CMV-seropositive. The CDR3 runs from the conserved cysteine through the conserved F or W. The D gene is left open where the match is weak. Size is stated for part of the rows, as once, few or many counts, or as a class when the clone is expanded.

TRBJ2-7,TRBV6-6,-,TRBD2,TGTGCCAGCAGTTATTTAGGGACTAAGGGCGACGAGCAGTACTTC,CASSYLGTKGDEQYF
TRBJ2-5,TRBV2,once,-,TGTGCCAGCCGCCTCGGGGGAGGACGGGAGACCCAGTACTTC,CASRLGGGRETQYF
TRBJ2-3,TRBV6-1,-,-,TGTGCCAGCAGATTAACAGGGCTGGCAGATACGCAGTATTTT,CASRLTGLADTQYF
TRBJ1-1,TRBV7-9,-,TRBD1,TGTGCCAGCAGCTCCACAGGGGGGAGTAATGAAGCTTTCTTT,CASSSTGGSNEAFF
TRBJ2-1,TRBV14,-,TRBD2,TGTGCCAGCAGCCGAACTAGCGGGAGAAGGTTCGCCTACAATGAGCAGTTCTTC,CASSRTSGRRFAYNEQFF
TRBJ1-1,TRBV11-2,few,-,TGTGCCAGCAGCTTAGCAGCGGGGCTAAGTGAAGCTTTCTTT,CASSLAAGLSEAFF
TRBJ2-7,TRBV10-2,-,TRBD2,TGCGCCAGCAGTGAGACTAGCGGGGGGTACGAGCAGTACTTC,CASSETSGGYEQYF
TRBJ1-1,TRBV28,-,-,TGTGCCAGCAGTTTAGGGTCAGGGAACACTGAAGCTTTCTTT,CASSLGSGNTEAFF
TRBJ2-7,TRBV25-1,few,TRBD2,TGTGCCAGCAGTGAGGGAGGGCTCGGGAACGAGCAGTACTTC,CASSEGGLGNEQYF
TRBJ1-3,TRBV11-3,-,-,TGTGCCAGCAGCTTACTATCCAGGGACTCTGGAAACACCATATATTTT,CASSLLSRDSGNTIYF
TRBJ1-2,TRBV20-1,few,-,TGCAGGGGGGGCTATGGCTACACCTTC,CRGGYGYTF
TRBJ1-1,TRBV7-3,-,-,TGTGCCAGCAGCTTTTCGAGGAACACTGAAGCTTTCTTT,CASSFSRNTEAFF
TRBJ1-1,TRBV4-2,-,-,TGTGCCAGCAGCCAAGATCGGGGGGGCAGGGGCACTGAAGCTTTCTTT,CASSQDRGGRGTEAFF
TRBJ1-5,TRBV28,-,-,TGTGCCAGCAGTTCGAACCAGGGGCCGGGCAATCAGCCCCAGCATTTT,CASSSNQGPGNQPQHF
TRBJ2-7,TRBV5-1,-,-,TGCGCCAGCAGCTTGGACTTTGGAGACGAGCAGTACTTC,CASSLDFGDEQYF
TRBJ2-1,TRBV10-3,once,TRBD2,TGTGCCATCAGGGAGGGACTAGCGGGAGTCCTGTACAATGAGCAGTTCTTC,CAIREGLAGVLYNEQFF
TRBJ1-1,TRBV20-1,once,-,TGCAGTGCTAGAAGGGACTCCGAAGCTTTCTTT,CSARRDSEAFF
TRBJ1-6,TRBV7-9,-,-,TGTGCCAGCAGCTTAGTGTCAGAATATAATTCACCCCTCCACTTT,CASSLVSEYNSPLHF
TRBJ2-7,TRBV28,few,-,TGTGCGAGCACGTCAGAGGGCTCGTATTCCTACGAGCAGTACTTC,CASTSEGSYSYEQYF
TRBJ1-6,TRBV28,-,TRBD1,TGTGCCAGCAGTTCGGGACAGGGAAATTCACCCCTCCACTTT,CASSSGQGNSPLHF
TRBJ2-5,TRBV5-1,-,TRBD2,TGCGCCAGCAGCTTGGGTCGGCGGCTAGCGGGGGAAGAGACCCAGTACTTC,CASSLGRRLAGEETQYF
TRBJ1-1,TRBV2,-,-,TGTGCCAGCAGTGAAACTGTGAGCGCGGGGGCAGCTTTCTTT,CASSETVSAGAAFF